The T cell receptor (beta chain) described here comes from a study of shared clonotypes between healthy human individuals. Study background: Participating donors consisted of a couple of women and three men aged 18 to 49. Broader study findings: Collection of samples was limited to blood; tissue repertoires likely differ.

The DNA input per sorted-subset replicate PCR was approximately 210 ng, corresponding to 28,000 or so T cell genomes. The data were produced by immunoSEQ multiplex PCR, yet TCRdb's version contains in-frame clones alone and is incomplete. The table shows some 2,000,000 clones, with roughly 94% occurring only once. Every donor was a Caucasian adult from Nashville, Tennessee. A remark on this clone: Its matching antigen is unknown.

The CDR3 is 14 amino acids. From germline, CDR1 is SNHLY and CDR2 FYNNEI. The junction had 9 bases not matched to a gene; V was cut back by 6 bases and J by 7 bases. The TCR sequence derives from a man between 18 and 29 years old in good health. The chain links TRBV2 to TRBJ1-5; the match to TRBD1 covers 7 bases. The sample consisted of naive CD4+ T cells sorted from blood. Regarding subset: CD45RA+ positively selected. CDR3 region: CASSQGQGGQPQHF. CDR3 bases: TGTGCCAGCAGCCAAGGGCAGGGGGGACAGCCCCAGCATTTT.